This T cell receptor beta chain is drawn from a study of blood T cell repertoires in COVID-19 (TCRdb year 2020). The study in broad terms: Collaborator samples came from the United States, Italy and Spain and covered acute and convalescent phases of COVID-19. The prospective study material was composed of cDNA or gDNA derived from T cells, B-cell-depleted T cells, or PBMCs. The dataset comprised deeply sampled blood TCRbeta repertoires from subjects exposed to, actively infected with, or recovered from COVID-19. The repertoires were released in a freely available public database meant as a resource for research on the immune response to SARS-CoV-2. Samples were obtained from the ongoing ImmuneRACE study (first 160 participants) and from 950 to 1,500 subjects provided by 6 global collaborators. Nearly every sample came with metadata listing a de-identified subject ID, COVID-19 status, age in years and sex. HLA class I and class II types, where available, came from metadata supplied by the sample provider rather than from assay-based typing.

The CDR3 runs 16 residues from the cysteine to the phenylalanine. CDR3 DNA only is kept here, 48 bases in frame from base 1. CDR1 and CDR2 are read off the germline V gene as LGHNA and YSLEER. Trimming removed 1 base from V and 4 bases from J, leaving 16 bases between the germline ends. What the work shows at the level of the full study, not this receptor alone: The quantity of clinical and demographic metadata differed by source and by participant and was supplied without curation.

Whole blood was collected in K2EDTA tubes by collaborating institutions according to the institutions' own protocols. For TCRbeta analysis, collaborators shipped samples as frozen whole blood, isolated PBMCs, or DNA extracted from either of those sample types. TCRbeta CDR3 regions were amplified from genomic DNA using the immunoSEQ Assay, a bias-controlled multiplex PCR. Per the original workflow: Nucleated cell counts per sample were estimated from amplification of reference gene primers within the assay. To quantify the absolute abundance of each unique TCRbeta CDR3 rearrangement, sequence reads were collapsed and filtered. For each sample, productive Simpson clonality was calculated by taking the square root of Simpson's diversity index across productive rearrangements. TCRdb holds this immuneACCESS table with in-frame rearrangements only. Some clones are missing; in checked studies, unresolved V genes explain under half, and the rest has no known cause. For V, J and clone size, that table is used; D and trimming come from the DNA. This sample holds 150,000 to 200,000 clones; around 86% were observed only once. The ten biggest clones cover more than 7.5% of the sample.

Turning to this clone: Its recognized antigen is unknown. No base-level quality is on record; no much larger clone is a single base apart.

Sequencing was done on a sample of peripheral blood. The chain links TRBV4-3 with TRBJ1-1, and TRBD1 may be the D gene, going by 5 matching bases. The receptor comes from a man aged 45-65 years with active or convalescent COVID-19. The nucleotides are TGCGCCAGCAGCCAAGGGGGAGGCAGGGAGGGCACTGAAGCTTTCTTT. Translated, this gives CASSQGGGREGTEAFF.